The 20 T cell receptor beta chains given below trace back to one sample, sequenced in a study of blood T cell repertoires in COVID-19. Only in-frame clones appear in the TCRdb table, and some are missing; sequencing was by immunoSEQ multiplex PCR. The data contain roughly 330,000 clones, over 70% of them singletons. Sequencing was performed on peripheral blood. These TCRs come from a woman aged 45-59 years with acute or convalescent COVID-19.

The rearrangement links TRBV7-3 to TRBJ1-1, with D perhaps TRBD1 (5 bases). V was clipped by 3 bases and J by 7 bases, with 12 bases between them. The CDR3 runs 13 residues. CDR1 is SGHTA and CDR2 is FQGTGA in the germline V gene. Here the CDR3 DNA reads TGTGCCAGCAGCTTGGACACCTACGGTGAAGCTTTCTTT. This sequence encodes CASSLDTYGEAFF.

The sample holds one count of this clone. This rearrangement joins TRBV11-2 to TRBJ2-1; possibly TRBD1 for D (5 bases). The germline V gene has CDR1 SGHAT and CDR2 FQNNGV. This CDR3 is built from 13 residues. Trimming removed 0 bases at V and 12 bases at J, with 12 bases between. In nucleotides, the CDR3 is TGTGCCAGCAGCTTAGATCGTGGCAGGGCGCAGTTCTTC. Protein sequence: CASSLDRGRAQFF. Full variable domain (remainder filled in from reference TRBV11-2 and TRBJ2-1): EAGVAQSPRYKIIEKRQSVAFWCNPISGHATLYWYQQILGQGPKLLIQFQNNGVVDDSQLPKDRFSAERLKGVDSTLKIQPAKLEDSAVYLCASSLDRGRAQFFGPGTRLTVL.

The rearrangement joins TRBV30 to TRBJ1-3; tentatively, D is TRBD1 (5 bases). CDR1 is GTSNPN and CDR2 is SVGIG in the germline V gene (reference sequence). The V end lost 2 bases, the J end lost 2 bases, and 19 bases lay between the germline ends. The CDR3 contains 17 residues. The CDR3 DNA follows: TGTGCCTGGAGTTACCCCGAAATTCAGGGTGCTGGAAACACCATATATTTT. It is translated as CAWSYPEIQGAGNTIYF.

Many counts were recorded for this clone. V gene TRBV5-8 combines with J gene TRBJ1-1; D is ambiguous. CDR1 and CDR2 (germline): SGHTS, YDEGEE. The V and J ends lost 6 bases and 0 bases respectively, with 9 bases between them. CDR3 length: 13 amino acids. CDR3 region: CASIEALNTEAFF. CDR3 sequence (DNA): TGTGCCAGCATCGAGGCCTTGAACACTGAAGCTTTCTTT. The full variable domain, completed using reference TRBV5-8 and TRBJ1-1, is EAGVTQSPTHLIKTRGQQATLRCSPISGHTSVYWYQQALGLGLQFLLWYDEGEERNRGNFPPRFSGRQFPNYSSELNVNALELEDSALYLCASIEALNTEAFFGQGTRLTVV.

J is TRBJ2-6 and V is TRBV7-3, with D tentatively TRBD2 (6 bases). The CDR3 length is 18 residues. Germline V gene lookup returns CDR1 SGHTA and CDR2 FQGTGA. V lost 6 bases and J lost 0, with 18 bases in between. The CDR3 DNA reads as TGTGCCAGCAGTAGGGGCGGGACGCCCAGCTCTGGGGCCAACGTCCTGACTTTC. Its translation is CASSRGGTPSSGANVLTF. The full variable domain, in which reference TRBV7-3 and TRBJ2-6 provide the parts outside the CDR3, is GAGVSQTPSNKVTEKGKYVELRCDPISGHTALYWYRQSLGQGPEFLIYFQGTGAADDSGLPNDRFFAVRPEGSVSTLKIQRTERGDSAVYLCASSRGGTPSSGANVLTFGAGSRLTVL.

The genes are TRBV6-5 and TRBJ2-5; 7 bases are a match to TRBD2. The CDR3 is 14 residues long. J gave up 5 bases and V 7 bases, and 10 bases lay outside the gene matches. Germline lookup yields CDR1 MNHEY and CDR2 SVGAGI. CDR3 sequence (DNA): TGTGCCAGCAATACCCTAGCCGGGAGGGAGACCCAGTACTTC. It yields the protein CASNTLAGRETQYF.

V and J are TRBV9 and TRBJ1-4; D is uncertain. V shed 3 bases and J shed 7 bases, with 16 bases lying between them. CDR1 is SGDLS, CDR2 YYNGEE, per germline. This CDR3 contains 15 residues. CDR3 sequence (DNA): TGTGCCAGCAGCGGATCACAGAACCGGGGTGAAAAACTGTTTTTT. Protein product: CASSGSQNRGEKLFF.

This chain connects TRBV5-1 to TRBJ2-3; TRBD1 matches at 9 bases. Germline CDR1 is SGHRS and CDR2 is YFSETQ. V lost 5 bases and J lost 5; bases outside the gene matches: 6. This CDR3 contains 14 residues. The CDR3 nucleotides are TGCGCCAGCAGTCGGGACAGGGATCGAGATACGCAGTATTTT. It is translated as CASSRDRDRDTQYF.

This chain uses TRBV3-1 (or the pseudogene TRBV3-2) with TRBJ2-7; TRBD2 might be the D (6 bases). The germline V gene encodes CDR1 LGHDT and CDR2 YNNKEL (reference sequence). CDR3 length: 12 amino acids. Trimming removed 6 bases at V and 3 bases at J, with 9 bases between. The CDR3 bases are TGTGCCAGCAGGGGGACTGGCTACGAGCAGTACGTC. Translation: CASRGTGYEQYV.

This clone was recorded only once. V gene TRBV15 combines with J gene TRBJ2-1, with TRBD2 matching 9 bases. The germline gives CDR1 LNHNV, CDR2 YYDKDF (reference sequence). CDR3 size: 17 residues. With 5 bases clipped from V and 2 bases from J, the junction kept 10 bases outside the gene matches. CDR3 loop: CATSRPNGGGAYNEQFF. The DNA of the CDR3 is TGTGCCACCAGCCGACCCAACGGCGGGGGGGCCTACAATGAGCAGTTCTTC.

The table lists this clone with many counts. The chain couples TRBV28 to TRBJ1-2, with a tentative D call TRBD1 (5 bases). V was shortened by 6 bases and J by 8 bases, with 16 bases between the two germline ends. CDR1 is MDHEN and CDR2 is SYDVKM in the germline V gene. The CDR3 length is 13 residues. Here the CDR3 DNA reads TGTGCCAGCAGAATAGGGGCGATCGAGGGCTACACCTTC. It specifies CASRIGAIEGYTF.

The chain links TRBV7-9 to TRBJ1-2, with 8 bases aligning to TRBD1. The CDR3 totals 15 residues. J lost 8 bases, V lost 0 bases, and 8 bases had no gene match. The germline V gene encodes CDR1 SEHNR and CDR2 FQNEAQ (reference sequence). The DNA for the CDR3 is TGTGCCAGCAGCTTAGCCCCAGGGGGCGAGGTAGGCTACACCTTC. As protein: CASSLAPGGEVGYTF.

The CDR3 loop is CASRTEMNTEAFF. The DNA for the CDR3 is TGTGCCAGTAGGACAGAGATGAACACTGAAGCTTTCTTT. The rearrangement uses TRBV19 and TRBJ1-1; D may be TRBD1 (5 bases). Germline values: CDR1 LNHDA, CDR2 SQIVND (reference sequence). The CDR3 sequence is 13 residues long. Trimming took off 6 bases at V and 0 bases at J, with 8 bases between the two ends.

The chain links TRBV6-4 to TRBJ1-5; D gene uncertain. Between the trimmed V and J ends, which lost 6 bases and 0 bases, there was a span of 15 bases. The germline V gene has CDR1 MRHNA and CDR2 SNTAGT. The CDR3 is 16 residues long. The DNA for the CDR3 is TGTGCCAGCAGGAAGTTAGTCGGAGATAGCAATCAGCCCCAGCATTTT. It encodes CASRKLVGDSNQPQHF.

The genes are TRBV5-1 and TRBJ1-1; 8 bases are a match to TRBD1. Germline V gene sequence: CDR1 SGHRS, CDR2 YFSETQ. This CDR3 is built from 15 residues. J was trimmed by 4 bases and V by 3 bases; bases with no gene match: 8. CDR3 region: CASSWAGGVGTEAFF. In DNA form, the CDR3 reads TGCGCCAGCAGCTGGGCAGGGGGCGTGGGCACTGAAGCTTTCTTT. Supplemented by reference TRBV5-1 and TRBJ1-1, the full variable domain reads KAGVTQTPRYLIKTRGQQVTLSCSPISGHRSVSWYQQTPGQGLQFLFEYFSETQRNKGNFPGRFSGRQFSNSRSEMNVSTLELGDSALYLCASSWAGGVGTEAFFGQGTRLTVV.

This clone was seen only once. V usage is TRBV4-3 and J usage is TRBJ2-1, with TRBD1 as a possible D gene (5 bases). Germline assignment: CDR1 LGHNA and CDR2 YSLEER. The CDR3 length is 16 residues. V lost 0 bases, J lost 6 bases, and 15 bases lay in between. The CDR3 loop is CASSQDDSFLGNEQFF. The CDR3, as DNA: TGCGCCAGCAGCCAAGATGACAGTTTTCTCGGCAATGAGCAGTTCTTC.

J is TRBJ1-4 and V is TRBV11-2; TRBD1 might be the D (6 bases). Looked up from germline, CDR1 is SGHAT and CDR2 is FQNNGV. Deletions cut 4 bases from V and 6 bases from J, with 15 bases between. CDR3 length: 15 residues. CDR3: CASSSSDSPYEKLFF. The CDR3 DNA is TGTGCCAGCAGCTCCTCGGACAGCCCCTATGAAAAACTGTTTTTT. The variable domain in full, with the rest retrieved from reference TRBV11-2 and TRBJ1-4, is EAGVAQSPRYKIIEKRQSVAFWCNPISGHATLYWYQQILGQGPKLLIQFQNNGVVDDSQLPKDRFSAERLKGVDSTLKIQPAKLEDSAVYLCASSSSDSPYEKLFFGSGTQLSVL.

The J gene is TRBJ2-5, the V gene TRBV12-3 or TRBV12-4; D remains ambiguous. The germline V and J ends were trimmed by 6 bases and 5 bases, with 13 bases remaining between them. This CDR3 contains 13 residues. The CDR3 DNA follows: TGTGCCAGCAGGCCTATGTCCGAGGAGACCCAGTACTTC. Translated: CASRPMSEETQYF.

The chain joins TRBV29-1 to TRBJ2-5; TRBD1 agrees at 10 bases. Germline CDR1 SQVTM, CDR2 ANQGSEA. The V gene end was trimmed by 7 bases and the J gene end by 4 bases; junction bases not matched to a gene: 9. CDR3 size: 14 residues. The CDR3 DNA sequence: TGCAGCGCCTTCTTGGGACAGGGGAGAGAGACCCAGTACTTC. Its translation is CSAFLGQGRETQYF.

This sequence joins TRBV2 and TRBJ1-2, with 7 bases matching TRBD1. The CDR3 has 13 amino acids. After removal of 8 bases from V and 4 bases from J, the junction contained 7 bases not matched to a gene. Germline lookup yields CDR1 SNHLY and CDR2 FYNNEI. Written as DNA, the CDR3 is TGTGCCAGCCGGGACAGCTCCATCTATGGCTACACCTTC. Translating it yields CASRDSSIYGYTF.